This T cell receptor beta chain emerged from a study of blood T cell repertoires in COVID-19. Looking at the study overall: T cells, B-cell-depleted T cells, or PBMCs provided the cDNA or gDNA that served as material.

CDR3 size: 13 residues. Germline V gene data show CDR1 as LGHNA and CDR2 as YSLEER. Trimming removed 0 bases from V and 4 bases from J, with 6 bases in between. Authors' methods: For nucleated cells, counts were estimated from reference gene primer amplification. Profiled with immunoSEQ multiplex PCR; TCRdb holds only in-frame clones, not every one. The DNA was the basis for D and trimming; V, J and clone size are from that table. Among fewer than 350,000 clones listed, around 81% were seen once. The material sequenced was peripheral blood. This clonotype was obtained from a woman aged 55-69 years with active or convalescent COVID-19. The genes are TRBV4-3 and TRBJ2-5; unclear D gene. CDR3 protein: CASSQEWRETQYF. CDR3 nucleotide sequence: TGCGCCAGCAGCCAAGAGTGGAGAGAGACCCAGTACTTC.